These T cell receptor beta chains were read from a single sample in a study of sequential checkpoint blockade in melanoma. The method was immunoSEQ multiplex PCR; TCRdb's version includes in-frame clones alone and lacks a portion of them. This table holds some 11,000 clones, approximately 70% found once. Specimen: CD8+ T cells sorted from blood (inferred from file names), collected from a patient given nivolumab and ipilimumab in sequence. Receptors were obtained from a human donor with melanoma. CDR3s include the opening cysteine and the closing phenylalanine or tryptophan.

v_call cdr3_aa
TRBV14 CASSRDRGTYEQYF
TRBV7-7 CARAKLSGLPSHEQYF
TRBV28 CASSSFYEQYF
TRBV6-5 CVSSYSLAGAYEQYF
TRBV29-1 CSVERDRGQQRETQYF
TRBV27 CASSPGTRGDVEQYF
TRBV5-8 CASLAGLREQYF
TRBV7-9 CASSLRTAATNEKLFF
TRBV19 CASSSVPRGGELFF
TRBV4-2 CASSPPGQGASIYGYTF
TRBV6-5 CASSYREGAYEQYF
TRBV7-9 CASGHEIYHDKSRANVLTF
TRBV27 CASSFWDRGQPLNEKLFF
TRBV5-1 CASSLRLAGDGEQFF
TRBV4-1 CASSQTLANADTYEQYF
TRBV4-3 CASSQASRQPQHF
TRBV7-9 CASSSVQGAIPYEQYF
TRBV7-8 CASSLSGRETQYF
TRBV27 CASSLGPGRAGYEQYF
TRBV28 CASSLVGYQPQHF
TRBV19 CASSDKTSGAYEQYF
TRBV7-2 CASSSIQGPYEQYF
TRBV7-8 CASSSLRGRAAEQFF
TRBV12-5 CASANDRVYTGELFF
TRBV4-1 CASSHTRGQRGSPLHF
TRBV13 CASSPETGELFF
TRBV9 CASSVDGGTNTEAFF
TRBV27 CASTGGAGDLGNSPLHF
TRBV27 CASSSRLAGSYEQYF
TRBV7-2 CASSLIVLGDSPLHF
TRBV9 CASSVGGPGGEKLFF
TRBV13 CASSSDRGLNEQFF
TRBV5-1 CASSTTSGGPGELFF
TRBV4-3 CASSQDWAATTSYEQYF
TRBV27 CASSLEAGQYEQYF
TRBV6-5 CASSFLNSGFYEQYF
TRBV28 CASSFSGDTYEQYF
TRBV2 CAISDPGGTQYF
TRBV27 CASSMGQGNQPQHF
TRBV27 CASSLWGQGGTGELFF
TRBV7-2 CASTNSAYLQGGDTEAFF
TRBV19 CASSIDLEYGYTF
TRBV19 CASSIRDSTYEQYF
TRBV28 CASRPQGRSSYEQYF
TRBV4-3 CASSQDSWGRGNTIYF
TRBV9 CASTLDSGRTGELFF
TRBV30 CAWYDGGTGELFF
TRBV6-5 CASSFQGEQFTEAFF
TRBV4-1 CASSLITDRNNEQFF
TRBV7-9 CASSSLEGGRYETQYF
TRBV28 CASSLFDVGGEQYF
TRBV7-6 CASSFGGSYEQYF